The next 15 T cell receptor beta chains were all read from a single sample in a study of sequential checkpoint blockade in melanoma. The protocol was immunoSEQ multiplex PCR, while the TCRdb copy is restricted to in-frame clones and leaves out a portion. This table holds about 20,000 clones, around 82% found once. Treatment reported: randomized to nivolumab then ipilimumab (arm A) or the reverse (arm B). The sequencing here drew on CD8+ T cells sorted from blood (inferred from file names), taken from a patient given nivolumab and ipilimumab in sequence. The receptors come from a human donor with melanoma.

The CDR3 bases are TGTGCCAGCAGGCTAGCGGCTACAGATACGCAGTATTTT. It encodes CASRLAATDTQYF. The V call is TRBV6-5, the J call TRBJ2-3, with TRBD2 identical over 7 bases. V shed 6 bases, J shed 3 bases, and the junction held 3 bases outside the gene matches. The CDR3 totals 13 residues. The germline V gene encodes CDR1 MNHEY and CDR2 SVGAGI.

This clone was found once. The rearrangement joins TRBV9 to TRBJ2-3; the D gene is possibly TRBD2 (6 bases). Trimming stripped 6 bases from V and 4 bases from J, with 18 bases between. The CDR3 sequence is 15 residues long. Germline CDR1 SGDLS, CDR2 YYNGEE. CDR3 in DNA: TGTGCCAGCATGGGATCGGGGGTGGAAGCAGATACGCAGTATTTT. Its translation is CASMGSGVEADTQYF.

The genes are TRBV25-1 and TRBJ2-1, with D tentatively TRBD2 (5 bases). The CDR3 consists of 15 residues. V dropped 6 bases and J dropped 0 bases, with 12 bases sitting between them. The germline CDR1 and CDR2 sequences are MGHDK and SYGVNS. The CDR3 bases are TGTGCCAGCAGCCTCGGGGAGAGCTCCTACAATGAGCAGTTCTTC. Its translation is CASSLGESSYNEQFF.

This rearrangement joins TRBV6-5 to TRBJ2-3; D is uncertain. In germline, CDR1 is MNHEY, CDR2 SVGAGI. V was pared by 8 bases and J by 0 bases, with 9 bases between. The CDR3 extends over 13 amino acids. DNA of the CDR3: TGTGCCAGCTCTGTGCAGAGCACAGATACGCAGTATTTT. The encoded protein is CASSVQSTDTQYF.

The rearrangement links TRBV13 to TRBJ2-1; 9 bases match TRBD1. Germline CDR1 and CDR2: PRHDT and FYEKMQ (reference sequence). This CDR3 has 16 residues. Germline trimming cut 5 bases from V and 4 bases from J; bases unmatched to any gene: 9. DNA for the CDR3: TGTGCCAGCAGCCCCAAGGGACAGGGAGGGTACAATGAGCAGTTCTTC. Translated: CASSPKGQGGYNEQFF.

This clone is a singleton in its sample. One end of the junction is discordant with germline, which a read error may explain. The chain joins TRBV11-2 to TRBJ1-1, with 7 bases aligning to TRBD1. This CDR3 is 15 amino acids long. CDR1 and CDR2 (germline): SGHAT, FQNNGV. The CDR3 region has the DNA TGCGCCAGCAGCCAAGATTCAGGGGGGAACACTGAAGCTTTCTTT. It yields the protein CASSQDSGGNTEAFF.

The rearrangement links TRBV28 to TRBJ2-7, with 9 bases lining up with TRBD1. CDR3 length: 15 residues. J lost 7 bases, V lost 10 bases, and 17 bases had no gene match. Germline CDR1 and CDR2: MDHEN and SYDVKM. The CDR3 region is CATTLTGGVHREQYF. The DNA of the CDR3 is TGTGCCACTACACTTACAGGGGGCGTCCACCGGGAGCAGTACTTC. Complete variable domain (other parts from reference TRBV28 and TRBJ2-7): DVKVTQSSRYLVKRTGEKVFLECVQDMDHENMFWYRQDPGLGLRLIYFSYDVKMKEKGDIPEGYSVSREKKERFSLILESASTNQTSMYLCATTLTGGVHREQYFGPGTRLTVT.

The chain links TRBV27 to TRBJ2-7; D remains ambiguous. V was pared by 10 bases and J by 1 base, with 17 bases between. The CDR3 runs to 14 residues. Germline assignment: CDR1 MNHEY and CDR2 SMNVEV (reference sequence). CDR3 amino acids: CATSPSWLSYEQYF. The CDR3 DNA is TGTGCCACGAGCCCCTCTTGGTTATCCTACGAGCAGTACTTC.

This chain connects TRBV15 to TRBJ1-1, with D perhaps TRBD1 (5 bases). Between the trimmed V and J ends, which lost 2 bases and 11 bases, there was a span of 15 bases. Looked up from germline, CDR1 is LNHNV and CDR2 is YYDKDF (reference sequence). The CDR3 spans 13 residues. The CDR3 nucleotides read TGTGCCACCAGCAGAACGAGGGACCGGGAGGCTTTCTTT. Encoded protein: CATSRTRDREAFF.

This rearrangement joins TRBV27 to TRBJ2-5; maybe TRBD1 (6 bases). The germline CDR1 and CDR2 sequences are MNHEY and SMNVEV (reference sequence). V was shortened by 4 bases and J by 4 bases, with 13 bases between the two germline ends. The CDR3 sequence is 14 residues long. DNA of the CDR3: TGTGCCAGCAGTTCCTTGGACAGCCTAGAGACCCAGTACTTC. Residues: CASSSLDSLETQYF.

CDR3 sequence: CASSPRRGSETQYF. Here the CDR3 DNA reads TGTGCCAGCAGCCCCAGACGGGGTTCAGAGACCCAGTACTTC. This rearrangement joins TRBV7-6 to TRBJ2-5; D might be TRBD2 (5 bases). The CDR3 covers 14 residues. Germline CDR1 is SGHVS and CDR2 is FNYEAQ. V was cut by 5 bases and J by 4 bases, with 14 bases left in between. Based on the CDR3 plus reference TRBV7-6 and TRBJ2-5, the full variable domain is GAGVSQSPRYKVTKRGQDVALRCDPISGHVSLYWYRQALGQGPEFLTYFNYEAQQDKSGLPNDRFSAERPEGSISTLTIQRTEQRDSAMYRCASSPRRGSETQYFGPGTRLLVL.

V and J are TRBV5-4 and TRBJ1-6, with D uncertain. Germline V gene lookup returns CDR1 SGHNT and CDR2 YYREEE (reference sequence). The length of the CDR3 is 14 residues. Trimming removed 0 bases at V and 11 bases at J, with 12 bases between. DNA of the CDR3: TGTGCCAGCAGCTTGGCGTTAGCCGGGACACCCCTCCACTTT. Encoded protein: CASSLALAGTPLHF.

This chain uses TRBV6-1 with TRBJ1-1, with 7 bases identical to TRBD1. CDR1 and CDR2 from the germline V gene are MNHNS and SASEGT. CDR3 length: 14 amino acids. Losses at the gene ends were 3 bases for V and 8 bases for J; bases not matched to a gene: 9. In DNA, the CDR3 is TGTGCCAGCAGTGACGGGACAGTTGGACTAGAAGCTTTCTTT. Encoded protein: CASSDGTVGLEAFF.

The chain has TRBV19 and TRBJ2-7, with TRBD1 matching 10 bases. Germline CDR1 reads LNHDA; CDR2 reads SQIVND (reference sequence). The CDR3 covers 14 residues. V gave up 5 bases and J gave up 2 bases; unmatched junction bases: 3. For the CDR3, the DNA is TGTGCCAGTAGTGGTGGACAGGGGGCCTACGAGCAGTACTTC. Protein sequence: CASSGGQGAYEQYF. Looking up the rest from reference TRBV19 and TRBJ2-7 gives the full variable domain: DGGITQSPKYLFRKEGQNVTLSCEQNLNHDAMYWYRQDPGQGLRLIYYSQIVNDFQKGDIAEGYSVSREKKESFPLTVTSAQKNPTAFYLCASSGGQGAYEQYFGPGTRLTVT.

This clone ranks as medium-sized. The chain's CDR3 is CASSDGAAGSPLHF. CDR3 sequence (DNA): TGTGCCAGCAGTGACGGGGCGGCCGGATCACCCCTCCACTTT. V is TRBV6-4 and J is TRBJ1-6, with TRBD1 as a possible D gene (5 bases). The V end lost 2 bases, the J end lost 10 bases, and 12 bases lay between the germline ends. The CDR3 length is 14 residues. CDR1 and CDR2 (germline): MRHNA, SNTAGT.